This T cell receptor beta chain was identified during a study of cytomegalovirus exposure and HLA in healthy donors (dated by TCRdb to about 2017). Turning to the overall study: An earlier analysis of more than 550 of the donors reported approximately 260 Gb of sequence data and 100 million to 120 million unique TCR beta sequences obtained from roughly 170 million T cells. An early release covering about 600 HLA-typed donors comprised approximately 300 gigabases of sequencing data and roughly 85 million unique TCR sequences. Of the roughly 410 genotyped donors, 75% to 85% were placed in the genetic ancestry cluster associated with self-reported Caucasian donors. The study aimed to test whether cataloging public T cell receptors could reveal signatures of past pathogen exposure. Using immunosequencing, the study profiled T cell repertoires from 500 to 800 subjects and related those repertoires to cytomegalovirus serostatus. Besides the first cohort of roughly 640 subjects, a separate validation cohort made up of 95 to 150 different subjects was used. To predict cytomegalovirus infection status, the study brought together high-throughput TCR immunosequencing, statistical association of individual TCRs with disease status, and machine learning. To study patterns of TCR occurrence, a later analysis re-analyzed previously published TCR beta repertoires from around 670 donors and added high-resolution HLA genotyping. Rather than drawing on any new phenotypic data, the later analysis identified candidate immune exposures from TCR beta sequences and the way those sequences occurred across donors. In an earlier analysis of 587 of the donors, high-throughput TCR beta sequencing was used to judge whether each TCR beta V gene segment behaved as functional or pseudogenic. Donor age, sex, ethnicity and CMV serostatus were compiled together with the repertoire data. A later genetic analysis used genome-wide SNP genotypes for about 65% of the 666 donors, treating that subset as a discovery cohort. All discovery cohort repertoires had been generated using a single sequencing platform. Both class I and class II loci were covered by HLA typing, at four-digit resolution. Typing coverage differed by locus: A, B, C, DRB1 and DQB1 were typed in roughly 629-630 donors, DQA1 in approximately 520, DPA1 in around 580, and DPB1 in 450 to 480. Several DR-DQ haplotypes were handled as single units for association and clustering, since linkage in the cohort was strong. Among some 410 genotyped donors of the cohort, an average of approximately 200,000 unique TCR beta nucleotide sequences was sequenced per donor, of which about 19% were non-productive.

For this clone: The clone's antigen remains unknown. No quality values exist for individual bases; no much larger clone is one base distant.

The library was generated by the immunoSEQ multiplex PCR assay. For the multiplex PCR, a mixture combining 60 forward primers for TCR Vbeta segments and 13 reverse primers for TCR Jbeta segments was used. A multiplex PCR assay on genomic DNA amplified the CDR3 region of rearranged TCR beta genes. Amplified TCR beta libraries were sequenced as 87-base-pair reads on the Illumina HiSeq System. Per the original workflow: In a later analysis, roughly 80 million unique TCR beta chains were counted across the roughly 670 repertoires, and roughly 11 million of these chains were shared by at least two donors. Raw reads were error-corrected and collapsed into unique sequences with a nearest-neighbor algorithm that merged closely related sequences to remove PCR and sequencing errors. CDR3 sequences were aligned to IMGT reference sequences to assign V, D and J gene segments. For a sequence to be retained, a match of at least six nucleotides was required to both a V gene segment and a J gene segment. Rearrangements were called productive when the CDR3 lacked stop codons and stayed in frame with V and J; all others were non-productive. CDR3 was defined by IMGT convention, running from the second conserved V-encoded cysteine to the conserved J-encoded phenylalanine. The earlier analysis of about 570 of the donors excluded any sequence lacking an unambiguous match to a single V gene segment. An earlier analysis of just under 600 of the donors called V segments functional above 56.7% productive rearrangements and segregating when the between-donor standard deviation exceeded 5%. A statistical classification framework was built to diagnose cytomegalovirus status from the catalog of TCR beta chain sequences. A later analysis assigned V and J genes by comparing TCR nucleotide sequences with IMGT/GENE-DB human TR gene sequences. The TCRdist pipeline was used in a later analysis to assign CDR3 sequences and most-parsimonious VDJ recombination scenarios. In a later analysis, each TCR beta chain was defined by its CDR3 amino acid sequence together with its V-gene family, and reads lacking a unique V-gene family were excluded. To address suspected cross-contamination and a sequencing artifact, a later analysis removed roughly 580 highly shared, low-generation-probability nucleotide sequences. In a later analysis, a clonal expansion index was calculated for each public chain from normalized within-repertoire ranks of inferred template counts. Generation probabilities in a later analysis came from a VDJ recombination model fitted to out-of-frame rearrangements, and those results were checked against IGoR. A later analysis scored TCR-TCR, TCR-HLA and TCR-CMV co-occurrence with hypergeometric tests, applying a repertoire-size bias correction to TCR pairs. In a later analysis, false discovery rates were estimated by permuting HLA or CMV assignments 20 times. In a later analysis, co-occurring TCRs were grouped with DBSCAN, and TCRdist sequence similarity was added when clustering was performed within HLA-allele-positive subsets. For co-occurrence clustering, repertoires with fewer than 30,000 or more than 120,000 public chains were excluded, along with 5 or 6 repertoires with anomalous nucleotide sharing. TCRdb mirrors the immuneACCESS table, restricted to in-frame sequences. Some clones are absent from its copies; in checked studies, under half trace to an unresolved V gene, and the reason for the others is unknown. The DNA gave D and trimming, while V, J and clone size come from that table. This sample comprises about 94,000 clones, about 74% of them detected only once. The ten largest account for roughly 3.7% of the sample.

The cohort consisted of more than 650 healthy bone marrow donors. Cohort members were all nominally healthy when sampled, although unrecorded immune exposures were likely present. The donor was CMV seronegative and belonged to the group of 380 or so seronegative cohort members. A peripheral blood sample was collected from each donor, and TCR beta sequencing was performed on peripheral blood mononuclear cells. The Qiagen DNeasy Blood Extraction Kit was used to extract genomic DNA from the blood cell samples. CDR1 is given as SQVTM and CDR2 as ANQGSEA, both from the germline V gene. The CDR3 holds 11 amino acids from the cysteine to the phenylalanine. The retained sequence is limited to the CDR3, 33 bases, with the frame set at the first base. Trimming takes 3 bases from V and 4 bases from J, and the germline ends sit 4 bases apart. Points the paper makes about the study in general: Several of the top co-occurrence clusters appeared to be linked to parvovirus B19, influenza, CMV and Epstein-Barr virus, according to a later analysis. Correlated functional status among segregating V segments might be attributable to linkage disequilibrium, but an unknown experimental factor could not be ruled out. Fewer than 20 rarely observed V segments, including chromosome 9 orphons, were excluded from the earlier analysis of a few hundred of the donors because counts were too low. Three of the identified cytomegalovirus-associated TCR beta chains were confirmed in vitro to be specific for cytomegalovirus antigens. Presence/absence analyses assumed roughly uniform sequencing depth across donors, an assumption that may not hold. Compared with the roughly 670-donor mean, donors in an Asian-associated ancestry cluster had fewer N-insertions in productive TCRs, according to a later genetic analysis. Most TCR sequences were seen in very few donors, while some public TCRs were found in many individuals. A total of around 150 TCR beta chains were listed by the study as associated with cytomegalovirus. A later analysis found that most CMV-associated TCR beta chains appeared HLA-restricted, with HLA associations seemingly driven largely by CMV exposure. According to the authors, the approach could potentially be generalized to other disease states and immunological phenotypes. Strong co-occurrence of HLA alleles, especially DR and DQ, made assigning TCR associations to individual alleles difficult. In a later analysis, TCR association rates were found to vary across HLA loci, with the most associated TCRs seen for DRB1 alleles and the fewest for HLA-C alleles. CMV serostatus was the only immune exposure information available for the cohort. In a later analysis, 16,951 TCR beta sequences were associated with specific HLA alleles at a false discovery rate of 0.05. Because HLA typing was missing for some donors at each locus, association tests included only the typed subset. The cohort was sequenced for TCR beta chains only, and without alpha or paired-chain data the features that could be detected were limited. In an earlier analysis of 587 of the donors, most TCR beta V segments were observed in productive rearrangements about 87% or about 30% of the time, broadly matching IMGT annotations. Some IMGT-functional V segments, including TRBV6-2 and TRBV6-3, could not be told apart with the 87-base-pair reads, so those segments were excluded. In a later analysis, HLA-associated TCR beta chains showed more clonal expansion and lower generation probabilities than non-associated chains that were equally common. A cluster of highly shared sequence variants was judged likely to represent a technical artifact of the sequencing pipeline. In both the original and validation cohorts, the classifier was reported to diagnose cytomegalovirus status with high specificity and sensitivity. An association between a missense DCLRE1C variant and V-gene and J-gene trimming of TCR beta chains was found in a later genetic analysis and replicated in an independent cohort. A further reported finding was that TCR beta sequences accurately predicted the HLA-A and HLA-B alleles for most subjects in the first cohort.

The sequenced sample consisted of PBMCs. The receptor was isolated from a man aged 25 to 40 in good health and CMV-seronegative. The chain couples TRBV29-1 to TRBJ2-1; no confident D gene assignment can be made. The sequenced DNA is TGCAGCGTTGACAGTTACAATGAGCAGTTCTTC. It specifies CSVDSYNEQFF.